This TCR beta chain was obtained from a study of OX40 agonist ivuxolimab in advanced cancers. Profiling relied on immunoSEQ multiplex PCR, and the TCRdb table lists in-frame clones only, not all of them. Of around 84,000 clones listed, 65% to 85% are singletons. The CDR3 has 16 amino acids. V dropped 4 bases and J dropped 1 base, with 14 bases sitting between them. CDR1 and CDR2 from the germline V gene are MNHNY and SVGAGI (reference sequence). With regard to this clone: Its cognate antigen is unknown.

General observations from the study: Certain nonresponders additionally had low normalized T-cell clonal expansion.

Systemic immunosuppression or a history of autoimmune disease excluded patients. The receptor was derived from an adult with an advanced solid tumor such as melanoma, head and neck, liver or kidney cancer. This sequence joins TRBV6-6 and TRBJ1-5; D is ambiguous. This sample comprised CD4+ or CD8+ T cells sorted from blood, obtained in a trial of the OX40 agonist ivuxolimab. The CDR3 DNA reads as TGTGCCAGCAGTTCCCAAGACACGGGAAGCAATCAGCCCCAGCATTTT. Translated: CASSSQDTGSNQPQHF.